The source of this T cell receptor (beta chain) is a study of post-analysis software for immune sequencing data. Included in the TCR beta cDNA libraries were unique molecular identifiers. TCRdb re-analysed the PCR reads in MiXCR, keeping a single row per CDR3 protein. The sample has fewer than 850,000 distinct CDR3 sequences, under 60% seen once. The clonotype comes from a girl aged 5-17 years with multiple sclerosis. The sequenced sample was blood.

The CDR3 spells CAIKDSGIQETQYF. The CDR3 nucleotides read TGTGCCATTAAAGATAGCGGGATCCAAGAGACCCAGTACTTC. V is TRBV10-3 and J is TRBJ2-5, with 8 bases that match TRBD2. This CDR3 spans 14 amino acids. Per the germline V gene, CDR1 is ENHRY and CDR2 is SYGVKD. V was pared by 9 bases and J by 1 base, with 7 bases of the junction left unmatched.